This TCR beta chain was profiled in a study of cytomegalovirus exposure and HLA in healthy donors. The study's findings and limits: While the bulk of TCR sequences proved rare, some public TCRs turned up in many donors.

The primer mix had 60 Vbeta and 13 Jbeta primers. Profiled with immunoSEQ multiplex PCR; TCRdb holds only in-frame clones, not every one. The table shows over 90,000 clones, with 64% occurring only once. Trimming removed 6 bases from V and 2 bases from J; junction bases left unmatched: 7. This CDR3 has 14 amino acids. Looked up from germline, CDR1 is SQVTM and CDR2 is ANQGSEA. As concerns this clone: Its antigen is as yet unknown.

The sequence was obtained from a man aged 55 to 70 in good health and CMV-seronegative. The J gene is TRBJ2-3, the V gene TRBV29-1; 8 bases map to TRBD1. Sequencing was carried out using PBMCs. The CDR3 DNA is TGCAGCGTAGTAGGGACAGGTCTCACAGATACGCAGTATTTT. It codes for CSVVGTGLTDTQYF.